These 10 T cell receptor beta chains came from one sample sequenced in a study of blood T cell repertoires in COVID-19. TCRdb's copy holds only in-frame clones and misses some; the assay was immunoSEQ multiplex PCR. This table holds under 300,000 clones, about 88% found once. The sequencing sample was made of peripheral blood. The receptors shown here come from a woman in her 70s with COVID-19, enrolled during active disease.

The gene calls are TRBV28 and TRBJ1-3; D call uncertain. Germline CDR1 reads MDHEN; CDR2 reads SYDVKM. The CDR3 sequence is 16 residues long. V lost 6 bases, J lost 4 bases, and 19 bases lay in between. The DNA of the CDR3 is TGTGCCAGCAGCCTGAATCCGGGGTTTGGGGGAAACACCATATATTTT. Protein sequence: CASSLNPGFGGNTIYF.

The rearrangement links TRBV7-8 to TRBJ1-1, with 9 positions matching TRBD1. After removal of 7 bases from V and 4 bases from J, the junction contained 4 bases not matched to a gene. The CDR3 runs 13 residues. Germline V gives CDR1 SGHVS, CDR2 FQNEAQ. The CDR3 DNA sequence: TGTGCCAGCAAAATGACAGGGGGCACTGAAGCTTTCTTT. Amino acid sequence: CASKMTGGTEAFF.

This chain links TRBV7-2 with TRBJ1-2; the D gene is possibly TRBD1 (6 bases). With 4 bases removed from V and 5 bases from J, the gap between germline ends came to 14 bases. CDR1 is SGHTA and CDR2 is FQGNSA in the germline V gene. This CDR3 has 14 residues. The CDR3 sequence is CASSSIDRRYGYTF. CDR3 DNA sequence: TGTGCCAGCAGCTCAATTGACAGGAGATATGGCTACACCTTC.

The chain is built from TRBV19 and TRBJ1-2; a possible D gene is TRBD1 (6 bases). Germline lookup yields CDR1 LNHDA and CDR2 SQIVND (reference sequence). V gave up 5 bases and J gave up 4 bases, with 14 bases separating them. The CDR3 runs 14 residues. Here the CDR3 reads CASSVLQGAYGYTF. CDR3 sequence (DNA): TGTGCCAGTAGTGTACTACAGGGAGCCTATGGCTACACCTTC.

This CDR3 is CASSPSDRALNYGYTF. For the CDR3, the DNA is TGTGCCAGCTCACCTAGTGACAGGGCACTTAACTATGGCTACACCTTC. This rearrangement joins TRBV18 to TRBJ1-2; 7 positions match TRBD1. The CDR3 length is 16 residues. Germline CDR1 and CDR2: KGHSH and LQKENI. J lost 1 base, V lost 3 bases, and 8 bases had no gene match.

This clone was seen only a few times. This chain uses TRBV6-5 with TRBJ2-1; 7 bases are a match to TRBD2. The CDR3 consists of 14 residues. With V trimmed by 8 bases and J by 6 bases, 10 bases remained unmatched. Germline lookup yields CDR1 MNHEY and CDR2 SVGAGI. The CDR3 here is CASGRLATSNEQFF. The CDR3 coding sequence is TGTGCCAGCGGCCGACTAGCAACATCCAATGAGCAGTTCTTC.

This chain joins TRBV6-5 and TRBJ1-4; 7 nucleotides agree with TRBD1. V was clipped by 11 bases and J by 3 bases; unmatched bases: 6. Germline assignment: CDR1 MNHEY and CDR2 SVGAGI. The CDR3 extends over 13 amino acids. CDR3 bases: TGTGCCTGCTCGGGACAGCCTAATGAAAAACTGTTTTTT. Residues: CACSGQPNEKLFF.

This chain uses TRBV2 with TRBJ1-3; D unclear. Germline V lookup: CDR1 SNHLY, CDR2 FYNNEI. The CDR3 spans 13 residues. Trimming removed 2 bases from V and 4 bases from J, with 6 bases in between. This chain's CDR3 is CASSELSGNTIYF. DNA for the CDR3: TGTGCCAGCAGTGAATTATCCGGAAACACCATATATTTT.

The V call is TRBV19, the J call TRBJ2-2, with TRBD1 as a possible D gene (6 bases). The CDR3 runs to 15 residues. Germline CDR1 is LNHDA and CDR2 is SQIVND (reference sequence). The V and J ends lost 6 bases and 2 bases respectively, with 13 bases between them. The CDR3 here is CASRQGQINTGELFF. The CDR3 DNA sequence: TGTGCCAGTAGGCAGGGGCAGATAAACACCGGGGAGCTGTTTTTT.

The count of this clone is one. The gene calls are TRBV18 and TRBJ1-4; D remains ambiguous. The CDR3 length is 15 residues. CDR1 and CDR2 from the germline V gene are KGHSH and LQKENI. V lost 4 bases, J lost 7 bases, and 16 bases lay in between. CDR3 bases: TGTGCCAGCTCACAAAACGGGCCGGGAGGTGAAAAACTGTTTTTT. Its protein is CASSQNGPGGEKLFF.